This T cell receptor (beta chain) was captured by sequencing in a study of blood T cell repertoires in COVID-19. Study-level background: The cDNA or gDNA used as material had been derived from T cells, B-cell-depleted T cells, or PBMCs.

The study drew participants aged about 18 to 95 years from fewer than 30 US areas. Original handling: Estimates of nucleated cell counts were drawn from the amplification of reference gene primers. Using immunoSEQ multiplex PCR, the repertoire was profiled, and TCRdb retains in-frame clones only, with some absent. The V and J calls and clone size were taken over from that table, and D and trimming were inferred from the DNA. Altogether 340,000 or so clones are present, just over 85% being singletons, with the ten largest covering 3.5% to 4.5%. V gave up 3 bases and J gave up 4 bases, with 19 bases separating them. CDR3 length: 16 residues. The germline CDR1 and CDR2 sequences are SGDLS and YYNGEE.

Material: PBMCs or T cells enriched from blood (not recorded which). V usage is TRBV9 and J usage is TRBJ1-2, with D perhaps matching TRBD1 (5 bases). This receptor was taken from a woman aged 40 to 50 with acute COVID-19. CDR3 DNA: TGTGCCAGCAGCGACGGACCAGGGTGGGATAGCTATGGCTACACCTTC. Encoded protein: CASSDGPGWDSYGYTF.